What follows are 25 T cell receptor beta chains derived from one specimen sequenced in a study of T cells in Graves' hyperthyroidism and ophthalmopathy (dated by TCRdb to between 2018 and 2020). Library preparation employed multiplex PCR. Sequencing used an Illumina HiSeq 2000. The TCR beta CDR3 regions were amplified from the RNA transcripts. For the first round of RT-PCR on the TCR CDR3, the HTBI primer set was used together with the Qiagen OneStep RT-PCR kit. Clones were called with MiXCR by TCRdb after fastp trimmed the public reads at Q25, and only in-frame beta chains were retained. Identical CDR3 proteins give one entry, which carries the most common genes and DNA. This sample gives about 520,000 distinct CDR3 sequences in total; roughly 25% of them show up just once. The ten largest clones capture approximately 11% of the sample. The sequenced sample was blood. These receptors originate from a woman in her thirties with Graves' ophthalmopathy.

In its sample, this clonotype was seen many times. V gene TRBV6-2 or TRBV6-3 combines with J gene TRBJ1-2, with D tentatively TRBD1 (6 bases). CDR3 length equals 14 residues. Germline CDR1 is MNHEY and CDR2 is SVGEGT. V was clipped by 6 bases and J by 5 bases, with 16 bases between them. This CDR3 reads CASRHGGALYGYTF. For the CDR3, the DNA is TGTGCCAGCAGGCATGGGGGCGCATTATATGGCTACACCTTC.

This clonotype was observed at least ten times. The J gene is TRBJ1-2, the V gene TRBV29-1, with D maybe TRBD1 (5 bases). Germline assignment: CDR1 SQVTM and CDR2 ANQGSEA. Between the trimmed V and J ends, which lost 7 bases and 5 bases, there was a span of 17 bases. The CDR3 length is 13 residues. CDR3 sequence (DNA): TGCAGCGCGGTCCAGGGACGGATGTATGGCTACACCTTC. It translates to CSAVQGRMYGYTF.

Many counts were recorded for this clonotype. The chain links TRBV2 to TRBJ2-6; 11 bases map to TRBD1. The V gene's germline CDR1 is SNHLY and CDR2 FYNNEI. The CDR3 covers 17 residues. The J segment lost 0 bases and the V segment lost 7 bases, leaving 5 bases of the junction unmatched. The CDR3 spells CASTGQGGPSGANVLTF. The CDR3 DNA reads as TGTGCCAGCACGGGACAGGGGGGACCCTCTGGGGCCAACGTCCTGACTTTC.

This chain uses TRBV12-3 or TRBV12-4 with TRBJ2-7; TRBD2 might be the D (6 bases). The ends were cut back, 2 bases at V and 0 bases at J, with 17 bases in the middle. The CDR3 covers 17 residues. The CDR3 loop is CASSLKDTLAYSYEQYF. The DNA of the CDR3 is TGTGCCAGCAGTTTAAAGGACACCCTAGCGTACTCCTACGAGCAGTACTTC.

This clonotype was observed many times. This CDR3 is CASGAFQGALLDGYTF. Here the CDR3 DNA reads TGTGCTAGTGGGGCATTCCAGGGGGCACTCTTGGATGGCTACACCTTC. The chain carries TRBV12-5 and TRBJ1-2; 8 bases align to TRBD1. The CDR3 has 16 amino acids. The V and J ends lost 6 bases and 6 bases, in that order; junction bases with no gene match: 15. Germline CDR1 LGHNT, CDR2 FRNRAP.

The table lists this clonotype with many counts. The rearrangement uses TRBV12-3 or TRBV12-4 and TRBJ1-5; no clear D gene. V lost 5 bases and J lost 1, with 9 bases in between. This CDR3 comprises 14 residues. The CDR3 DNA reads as TGTGCCAGCAGTGCGTCGGGAAGCAATCAGCCCCAGCATTTT. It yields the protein CASSASGSNQPQHF.

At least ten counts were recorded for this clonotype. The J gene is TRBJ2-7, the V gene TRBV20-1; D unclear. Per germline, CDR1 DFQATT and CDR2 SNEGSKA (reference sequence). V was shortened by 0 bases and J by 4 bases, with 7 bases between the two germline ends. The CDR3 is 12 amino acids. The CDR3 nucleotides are TGCAGTGCTAGAGACAGGTCGTACGAGCAGTACTTC. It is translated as CSARDRSYEQYF.

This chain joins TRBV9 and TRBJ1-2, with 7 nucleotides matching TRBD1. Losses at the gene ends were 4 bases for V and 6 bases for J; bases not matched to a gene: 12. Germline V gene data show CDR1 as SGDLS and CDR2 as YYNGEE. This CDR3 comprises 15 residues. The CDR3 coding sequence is TGTGCCAGCAGCTCAGGCATAGGGGGCGTCAATGGCTACACCTTC. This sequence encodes CASSSGIGGVNGYTF.

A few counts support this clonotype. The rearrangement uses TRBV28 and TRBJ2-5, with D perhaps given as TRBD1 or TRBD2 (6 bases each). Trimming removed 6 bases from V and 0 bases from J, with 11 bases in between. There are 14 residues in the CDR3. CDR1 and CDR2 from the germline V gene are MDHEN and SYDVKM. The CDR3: CASRVGGNQETQYF. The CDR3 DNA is TGTGCCAGCAGGGTAGGGGGGAACCAAGAGACCCAGTACTTC.

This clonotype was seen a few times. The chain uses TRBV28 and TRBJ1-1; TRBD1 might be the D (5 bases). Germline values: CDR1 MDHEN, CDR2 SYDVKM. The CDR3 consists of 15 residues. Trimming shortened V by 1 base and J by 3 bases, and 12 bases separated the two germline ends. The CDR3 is CASSLSGLQDTEAFF. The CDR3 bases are TGTGCCAGCAGTTTATCAGGGCTCCAGGACACTGAAGCTTTCTTT.

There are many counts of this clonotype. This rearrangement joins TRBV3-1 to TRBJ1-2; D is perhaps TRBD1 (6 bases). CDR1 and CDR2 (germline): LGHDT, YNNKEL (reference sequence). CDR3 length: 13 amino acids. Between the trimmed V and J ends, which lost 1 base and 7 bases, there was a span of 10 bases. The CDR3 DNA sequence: TGTGCCAGCAGCCAAGTAGGGGGTAGTGGCTACACCTTC. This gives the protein CASSQVGGSGYTF.

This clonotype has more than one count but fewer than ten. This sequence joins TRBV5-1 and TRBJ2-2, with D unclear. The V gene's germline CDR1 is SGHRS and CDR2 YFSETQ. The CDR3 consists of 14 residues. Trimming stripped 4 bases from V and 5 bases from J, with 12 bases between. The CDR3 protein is CASSLSSETGELFF. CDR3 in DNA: TGCGCCAGCAGCCTGAGCAGCGAAACCGGGGAGCTGTTTTTT.

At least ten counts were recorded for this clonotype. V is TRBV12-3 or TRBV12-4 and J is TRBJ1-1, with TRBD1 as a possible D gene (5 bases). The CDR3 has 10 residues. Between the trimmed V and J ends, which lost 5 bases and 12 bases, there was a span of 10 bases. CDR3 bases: TGTGCCAGCAGTCGGGACGGGCCTTTCTTT. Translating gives CASSRDGPFF.

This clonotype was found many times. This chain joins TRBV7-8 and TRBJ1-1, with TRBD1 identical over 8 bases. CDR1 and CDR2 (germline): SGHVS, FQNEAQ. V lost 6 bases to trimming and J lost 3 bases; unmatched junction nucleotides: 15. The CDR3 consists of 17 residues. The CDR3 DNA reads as TGTGCCAGCAGAGCACAGGGGGGGTCGGGAGCGGACACTGAAGCTTTCTTT. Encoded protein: CASRAQGGSGADTEAFF.

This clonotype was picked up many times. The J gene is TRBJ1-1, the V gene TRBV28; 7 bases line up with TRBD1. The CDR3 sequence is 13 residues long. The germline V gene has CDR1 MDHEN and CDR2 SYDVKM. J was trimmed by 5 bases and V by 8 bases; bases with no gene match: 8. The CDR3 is CASRQGGVTEAFF. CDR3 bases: TGTGCCAGCCGACAGGGAGGGGTTACTGAAGCTTTCTTT. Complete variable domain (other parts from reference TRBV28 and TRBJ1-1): DVKVTQSSRYLVKRTGEKVFLECVQDMDHENMFWYRQDPGLGLRLIYFSYDVKMKEKGDIPEGYSVSREKKERFSLILESASTNQTSMYLCASRQGGVTEAFFGQGTRLTVV.

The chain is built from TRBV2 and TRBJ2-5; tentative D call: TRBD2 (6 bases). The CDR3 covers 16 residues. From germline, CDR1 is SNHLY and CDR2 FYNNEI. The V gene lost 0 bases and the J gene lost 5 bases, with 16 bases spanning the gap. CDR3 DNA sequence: TGTGCCAGCAGTGAAGCGCGCGGAACTAGCCGGGAGACCCAGTACTTC. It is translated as CASSEARGTSRETQYF.

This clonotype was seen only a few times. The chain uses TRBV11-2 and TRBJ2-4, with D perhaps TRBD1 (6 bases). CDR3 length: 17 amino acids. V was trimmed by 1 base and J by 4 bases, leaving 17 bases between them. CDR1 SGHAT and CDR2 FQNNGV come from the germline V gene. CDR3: CASSLGRRTRGKNIQYF. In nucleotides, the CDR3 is TGTGCCAGCAGCTTAGGTCGACGGACAAGGGGGAAAAACATTCAGTACTTC.

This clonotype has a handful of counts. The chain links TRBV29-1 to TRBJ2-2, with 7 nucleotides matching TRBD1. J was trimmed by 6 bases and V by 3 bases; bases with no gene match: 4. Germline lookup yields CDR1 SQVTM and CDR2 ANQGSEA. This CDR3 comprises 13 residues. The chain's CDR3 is CSVDDRVAGELFF. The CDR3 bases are TGCAGCGTTGATGACAGGGTGGCCGGGGAGCTGTTTTTT.

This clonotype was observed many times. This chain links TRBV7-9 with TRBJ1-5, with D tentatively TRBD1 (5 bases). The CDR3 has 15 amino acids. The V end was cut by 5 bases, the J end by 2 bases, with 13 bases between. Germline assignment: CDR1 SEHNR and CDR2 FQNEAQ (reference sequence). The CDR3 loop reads CASSPSWGGNQPQHF. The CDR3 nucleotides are TGTGCCAGCAGCCCAAGCTGGGGGGGCAATCAGCCCCAGCATTTT.

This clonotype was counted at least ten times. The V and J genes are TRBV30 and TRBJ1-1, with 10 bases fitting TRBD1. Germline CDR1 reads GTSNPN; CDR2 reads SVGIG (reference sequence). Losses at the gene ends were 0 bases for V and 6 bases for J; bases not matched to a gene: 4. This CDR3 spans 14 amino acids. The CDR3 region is CAWSVGTGVAEAFF. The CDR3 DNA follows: TGTGCCTGGAGTGTCGGGACAGGGGTCGCTGAAGCTTTCTTT. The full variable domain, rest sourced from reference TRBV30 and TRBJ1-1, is SQTIHQWPATLVQPVGSPLSLECTVEGTSNPNLYWYRQAAGRGLQLLFYSVGIGQISSEVPQNLSASRPQDRQFILSSKKLLLSDSGFYLCAWSVGTGVAEAFFGQGTRLTVV.

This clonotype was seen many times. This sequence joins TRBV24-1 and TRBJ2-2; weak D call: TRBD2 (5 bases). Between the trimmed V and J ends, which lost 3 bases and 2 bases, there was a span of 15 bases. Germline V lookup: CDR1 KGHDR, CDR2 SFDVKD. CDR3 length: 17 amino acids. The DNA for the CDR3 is TGTGCCACCAGTGATACGTCGGCAGGAGGTAACACCGGGGAGCTGTTTTTT. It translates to CATSDTSAGGNTGELFF.

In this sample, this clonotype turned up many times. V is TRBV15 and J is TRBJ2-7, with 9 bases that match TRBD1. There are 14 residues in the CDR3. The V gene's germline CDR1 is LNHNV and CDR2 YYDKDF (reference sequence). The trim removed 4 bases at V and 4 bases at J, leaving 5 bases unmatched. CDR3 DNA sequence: TGTGCCACCAGCATCCGGGACAGGGCATACGAGCAGTACTTC. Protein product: CATSIRDRAYEQYF.

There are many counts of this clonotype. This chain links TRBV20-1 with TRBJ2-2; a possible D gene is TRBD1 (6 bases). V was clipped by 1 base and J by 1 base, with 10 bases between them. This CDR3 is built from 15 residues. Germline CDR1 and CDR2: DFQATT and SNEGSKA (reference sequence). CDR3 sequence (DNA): TGCAGTGCTAGAGCGGACAGTCTGAACACCGGGGAGCTGTTTTTT. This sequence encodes CSARADSLNTGELFF.

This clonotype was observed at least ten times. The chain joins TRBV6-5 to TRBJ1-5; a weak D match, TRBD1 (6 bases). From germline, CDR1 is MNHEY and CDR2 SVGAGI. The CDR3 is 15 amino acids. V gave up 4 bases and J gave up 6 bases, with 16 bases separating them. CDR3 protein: CASSFITGRGQPQHF. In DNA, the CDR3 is TGTGCCAGCAGTTTCATTACAGGGCGCGGTCAGCCCCAGCATTTT.

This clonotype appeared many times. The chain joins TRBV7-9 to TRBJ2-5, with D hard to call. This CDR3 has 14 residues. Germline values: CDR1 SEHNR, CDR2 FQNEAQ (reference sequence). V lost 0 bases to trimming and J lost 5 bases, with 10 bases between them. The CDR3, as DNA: TGTGCCAGCAGCTTAGCGCTTACGGGTGAGACCCAGTACTTC. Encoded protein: CASSLALTGETQYF.